These 24 T cell receptor beta chains share one sample of origin, sequenced in a study of T cell repertoires in cytomegalovirus infection. TCRdb itself ran the reads through MiXCR, one entry per CDR3 protein. This sample carries 200,000 to 250,000 distinct CDR3 sequences, around 12% of them seen once, and the ten largest clones take 1.5% to 2%. Sample: PBMCs. The receptors here all came from a human donor in good health (CMV status not recorded). Some clones in this sample may be carry-over from other donors' samples.

This clonotype was observed many times. This chain links TRBV29-1 with TRBJ1-2; no clear D. V shed 6 bases and J shed 2 bases, with 16 bases lying between them. CDR1 and CDR2 from the germline V gene are SQVTM and ANQGSEA. CDR3 length equals 14 residues. The DNA for the CDR3 is TGCAGCGTCCCTTCGGAGGGAGAAAACTATGGCTACACCTTC. This translates into CSVPSEGENYGYTF. Complete variable domain (other parts from reference TRBV29-1 and TRBJ1-2): SAVISQKPSRDICQRGTSLTIQCQVDSQVTMMFWYRQQPGQSLTLIATANQGSEATYESGFVIDKFPISRPNLTFSTLTVSNMSPEDSSIYLCSVPSEGENYGYTFGSGTRLTVV.

Ten or more counts support this clonotype. The chain uses TRBV7-2 and TRBJ2-3; 9 bases are a match to TRBD2. V shed 2 bases and J 6 bases; nucleotides not matched to a gene: 9. Germline CDR1 reads SGHTA; CDR2 reads FQGNSA. CDR3 size: 16 residues. CDR3 nucleotide sequence: TGTGCCAGCAGCTTATGGACTAGCGAGGCTGGCGATACGCAGTATTTT. It is translated as CASSLWTSEAGDTQYF.

The chain employs TRBV23-1 and TRBJ1-4; TRBD1 matches 9 bases. TRBV23-1 is annotated as an ORF whose role is uncertain. Trimming took 4 bases from V and 5 from J; bases not matched to a gene: 14. This CDR3 is built from 18 residues. Written as DNA, the CDR3 is TGCGCCAGCAGTCTGTCCGGGACAGGGACCTTCCTCAATGAAAAACTGTTTTTT. It translates to CASSLSGTGTFLNEKLFF.

This clonotype came up many times. The genes are TRBV7-6 and TRBJ2-7; 7 bases map to TRBD2. Trimming took 2 bases from V and 0 from J; bases not matched to a gene: 7. The CDR3 sequence is 16 residues long. Germline V gene data show CDR1 as SGHVS and CDR2 as FNYEAQ. Written as DNA, the CDR3 is TGTGCCAGCAGCTTAATGACTAGCTTCAGCTCCTACGAGCAGTACTTC. Protein: CASSLMTSFSSYEQYF.

This clonotype was observed many times. The chain is built from TRBV19 and TRBJ2-6; D may correspond to TRBD1 or TRBD2 (6 bases each). Germline V lookup: CDR1 LNHDA, CDR2 SQIVND (reference sequence). The CDR3 extends over 16 amino acids. V lost 6 bases and J lost 2, with 14 bases in between. The CDR3 reads CASSRGGGPGANVLTF. In nucleotides, the CDR3 is TGTGCCAGTAGCCGAGGAGGGGGTCCTGGGGCCAACGTCCTGACTTTC.

The V call is TRBV20-1, the J call TRBJ1-4; D is undetermined. Germline CDR1 DFQATT, CDR2 SNEGSKA (reference sequence). Trimming shortened V by 4 bases and J by 6 bases, and 12 bases separated the two germline ends. The CDR3 has 13 residues. The CDR3 DNA reads TGCAGTGCTATTGGGGAAGAGGATGAAAAACTGTTTTTT. Amino acids: CSAIGEEDEKLFF.

The chain joins TRBV6-5 to TRBJ2-3, with D perhaps matching TRBD1 (5 bases). Germline assignment: CDR1 MNHEY and CDR2 SVGAGI. The CDR3 runs 15 residues. V gave up 6 bases and J gave up 6 bases, with 19 bases separating them. CDR3 bases: TGTGCCAGCAGCCCTTTCTATGTAAGGGGTGATACGCAGTATTTT. Translating it yields CASSPFYVRGDTQYF.

This chain links TRBV12-3 or TRBV12-4 with TRBJ2-7, with D maybe TRBD1 (6 bases). This CDR3 is 14 amino acids long. Trimming took off 6 bases at V and 5 bases at J, with 17 bases between the two ends. CDR3 nucleotide sequence: TGTGCCAGCAGCCAACAGGGAGTCGGGGACGAGCAGTACTTC. Translated: CASSQQGVGDEQYF.

Only a few counts were recorded for this clonotype. This rearrangement joins TRBV4-3 to TRBJ2-3; D unresolved. The ends were cut back, 0 bases at V and 4 bases at J, with 14 bases in the middle. CDR3 length: 16 amino acids. From germline, CDR1 is LGHNA and CDR2 YSLEER. CDR3 protein: CASSQEYATLPDTQYF. The CDR3, as DNA: TGCGCCAGCAGCCAAGAATATGCCACCCTCCCAGATACGCAGTATTTT.

This clonotype was seen a handful of times. The V gene is TRBV5-1, the J gene TRBJ2-7, with TRBD1 matching 7 bases. The CDR3 totals 15 residues. Per the germline V gene, CDR1 is SGHRS and CDR2 is YFSETQ. J was trimmed by 6 bases and V by 4 bases; bases with no gene match: 13. DNA for the CDR3: TGCGCCAGCAGCCCCGGTGAGGGGGCACGAGGCGAGCAGTACTTC. It encodes CASSPGEGARGEQYF.

With regard to this clonotype: This clone may be a read error of a much larger clone one base away. This chain links TRBV20-1 with TRBJ1-5; D gene unclear. The CDR3 has 16 amino acids. CDR1 is DFQATT and CDR2 is SNEGSKA in the germline V gene (reference sequence). The CDR3 loop is CSARDRKGLSNQPQRF. The CDR3 DNA follows: TGCAGTGCTAGAGATCGGAAAGGCCTCAGCAATCAGCCCCAGCGTTTT.

As for this clonotype: Possible read error: a much larger clone is one base away. The rearrangement links TRBV27 to TRBJ1-6; TRBD1 matches at 9 bases. Per germline, CDR1 MNHEY and CDR2 SMNVEV (reference sequence). There are 15 residues in the CDR3. With 4 bases clipped from V and 8 bases from J, the junction kept 6 bases outside the gene matches. In nucleotides, the CDR3 is TGTGCCAGCAGTTCACGGGACAGGGTTTATTCACCCCTCCACTTT. This codes for CASSSRDRVYSPLHF.

V is TRBV19 and J is TRBJ2-2; unclear D gene. Looked up from germline, CDR1 is LNHDA and CDR2 is SQIVND (reference sequence). The CDR3 length is 14 residues. The germline V and J ends were trimmed by 5 bases and 0 bases, with 7 bases remaining between them. In nucleotides, the CDR3 is TGTGCCAGTAGTGGTGCGGCGAACACCGGGGAGCTGTTTTTT. It specifies CASSGAANTGELFF.

This clonotype was found a few times. The chain links TRBV20-1 to TRBJ2-1; a weak D match, TRBD2 (5 bases). This CDR3 spans 15 amino acids. From germline, CDR1 is DFQATT and CDR2 SNEGSKA (reference sequence). V shed 0 bases and J shed 6 bases, with 15 bases lying between them. CDR3 bases: TGCAGTGCTAGAGACATATTCGGACTCCTCAATGAGCAGTTCTTC. The encoded protein is CSARDIFGLLNEQFF.

This chain uses TRBV20-1 with TRBJ2-7; 8 nucleotides line up with TRBD2. V gave up 3 bases and J gave up 3 bases; unmatched junction bases: 7. The CDR3 sequence is 14 residues long. Germline V CDR1 and CDR2: DFQATT, SNEGSKA (reference sequence). For the CDR3, the DNA is TGCAGTGCTAGCCCTCCGGGAGGGGTCTACGAGCAGTACTTC. Its translation: CSASPPGGVYEQYF.

This clonotype has ten or more counts. V and J are TRBV7-2 and TRBJ2-7, with D unresolved. Germline V lookup: CDR1 SGHTA, CDR2 FQGNSA. Trimming pared 2 bases from V and 0 bases from J, leaving 8 bases between. The CDR3 runs to 14 residues. CDR3 sequence: CASSLTHSSYEQYF. The CDR3 coding sequence is TGTGCCAGCAGCTTAACTCATTCCTCCTACGAGCAGTACTTC.

In its sample, this clonotype was seen many times. The V gene is TRBV7-2, the J gene TRBJ2-3; unclear D gene. Trimming stripped 3 bases from V and 2 bases from J, with 12 bases between. This CDR3 comprises 15 residues. Germline V gives CDR1 SGHTA, CDR2 FQGNSA. The CDR3 coding sequence is TGTGCCAGCAGCTTCAGAGCTGCTTACACAGATACGCAGTATTTT. Encoded protein: CASSFRAAYTDTQYF.

J is TRBJ2-3 and V is TRBV7-3, with TRBD2 matching 7 bases. CDR1 is SGHTA and CDR2 is FQGTGA in the germline V gene. This CDR3 region has 13 residues. V trimming: 6 bases; J trimming: 1 base; junction bases outside the gene matches: 1. The CDR3 protein is CASRAGGTDTQYF. The CDR3, as DNA: TGTGCCAGCAGGGCGGGGGGCACAGATACGCAGTATTTT.

Ten or more counts support this clonotype. The chain couples TRBV6-5 to TRBJ2-7; maybe TRBD2 (6 bases). Germline loops: CDR1 MNHEY, CDR2 SVGAGI. This CDR3 has 14 amino acids. V was shortened by 8 bases and J by 0 bases, with 14 bases between the two germline ends. The CDR3 bases are TGTGCCAGCGCGGAGGGCTCGTACTCCTACGAGCAGTACTTC. Protein: CASAEGSYSYEQYF.

This clonotype was picked up many times. The gene calls are TRBV7-6 and TRBJ2-1; TRBD2 agrees at 13 bases. Germline V gene data show CDR1 as SGHVS and CDR2 as FNYEAQ. After removal of 5 bases from V and 1 base from J, the junction contained 8 bases not matched to a gene. This CDR3 contains 18 residues. CDR3 amino acids: CASSRTSGGASSYNEQFF. The CDR3 coding sequence is TGTGCCAGCAGCCGCACTAGCGGGGGGGCCTCGTCCTACAATGAGCAGTTCTTC.

This clonotype was observed at least ten times. The chain uses TRBV10-3 and TRBJ1-1; D unclear. The CDR3 is made up of 14 amino acids. Germline V gives CDR1 ENHRY, CDR2 SYGVKD. V was trimmed by 2 bases and J by 0 bases, leaving 7 bases between them. The CDR3 sequence is CAISETQLNTEAFF. The CDR3 DNA reads TGTGCCATCAGTGAGACACAACTGAACACTGAAGCTTTCTTT.

This clonotype was seen at least ten times. The chain is built from TRBV7-2 and TRBJ2-5, with a weak D call TRBD1 (7 bases). V was trimmed by 10 bases and J by 2 bases, leaving 26 bases between them. The germline V gene has CDR1 SGHTA and CDR2 FQGNSA. This CDR3 has 17 residues. The CDR3 protein is CATGPWPAGGPQETQYF. The CDR3 nucleotides read TGTGCCACTGGACCCTGGCCGGCAGGGGGGCCTCAAGAGACCCAGTACTTC.

The rearrangement joins TRBV19 to TRBJ2-1, with D maybe TRBD2 (6 bases). V shed 1 base and J shed 6 bases, with 10 bases lying between them. The CDR3 totals 14 residues. Germline V lookup: CDR1 LNHDA, CDR2 SQIVND (reference sequence). CDR3 region: CASSIGGAGNEQFF. The CDR3 DNA reads as TGTGCCAGTAGTATAGGGGGAGCGGGCAATGAGCAGTTCTTC. The full variable domain, in which reference TRBV19 and TRBJ2-1 provide the parts outside the CDR3, is DGGITQSPKYLFRKEGQNVTLSCEQNLNHDAMYWYRQDPGQGLRLIYYSQIVNDFQKGDIAEGYSVSREKKESFPLTVTSAQKNPTAFYLCASSIGGAGNEQFFGPGTRLTVL.

Only a few counts were recorded for this clonotype. The rearrangement uses TRBV2 and TRBJ2-4, with 9 nucleotides matching TRBD1. Germline V gene sequence: CDR1 SNHLY, CDR2 FYNNEI. Trimming took 8 bases from V and 5 from J; bases not matched to a gene: 10. CDR3 size: 15 residues. The CDR3 nucleotides read TGTGCCAGCTCGAGGGGTAACAGGGGGCAAAACATTCAGTACTTC. Protein product: CASSRGNRGQNIQYF.